These 24 T cell receptor beta chains were all obtained from the same sample, sequenced in a study of shared clonotypes between healthy human individuals. The repertoire was sequenced with immunoSEQ multiplex PCR; TCRdb's copy has only in-frame clones and lacks some. The sample consists of about 1.5 million clones, 95% to 99% of them appearing once. The sample was naive CD4+ T cells sorted from blood. Sample subset: CD45RA+ positively selected. The receptors were gathered from a man aged 30 to 45 in good health.

This clone was observed a single time. The chain uses TRBV7-8 and TRBJ2-3, with TRBD2 matching 10 bases. The germline gives CDR1 SGHVS, CDR2 FQNEAQ. After removal of 4 bases from V and 1 base from J, the junction contained 5 bases not matched to a gene. The CDR3 loop spans 16 amino acids. The CDR3 nucleotides read TGTGCCAGCAGCTCCCTAGCGGGAGTCGGCACAGATACGCAGTATTTT. Protein sequence: CASSSLAGVGTDTQYF. The full variable domain, completed using reference TRBV7-8 and TRBJ2-3, is GAGVSQSPRYKVAKRGQDVALRCDPISGHVSLFWYQQALGQGPEFLTYFQNEAQLDKSGLPSDRFFAERPEGSVSTLKIQRTQQEDSAVYLCASSSLAGVGTDTQYFGPGTRLTVL.

This chain uses TRBV5-4 with TRBJ1-1; unclear D gene. Per germline, CDR1 SGHNT and CDR2 YYREEE (reference sequence). Trimming took off 3 bases at V and 8 bases at J, with 11 bases between the two ends. There are 12 residues in the CDR3. The CDR3 protein is CASSSITGEAFF. The CDR3 DNA sequence: TGTGCCAGCAGCTCCATCACTGGCGAAGCTTTCTTT.

This clone is a singleton in its sample. The chain couples TRBV28 to TRBJ2-5, with D possibly TRBD1 on 6 matching bases. The CDR3 runs to 14 residues. Trimming shortened V by 2 bases and J by 5 bases, and 12 bases separated the two germline ends. Germline values: CDR1 MDHEN, CDR2 SYDVKM. CDR3 residues: CASSLQGPRETQYF. CDR3 nucleotides: TGTGCCAGCAGTTTACAGGGGCCCCGGGAGACCCAGTACTTC.

The chain joins TRBV7-9 to TRBJ2-3, with a weak D call TRBD2 (5 bases). The CDR3 length is 15 residues. The V gene's germline CDR1 is SEHNR and CDR2 FQNEAQ (reference sequence). Trimming removed 0 bases at V and 4 bases at J, with 11 bases between. CDR3 bases: TGTGCCAGCAGCTTAGCGCCCCTAGCCGCAGATACGCAGTATTTT. Protein: CASSLAPLAADTQYF.

The rearrangement uses TRBV5-1 and TRBJ2-5; the match to TRBD1 covers 10 bases. The CDR3 consists of 16 residues. The junction had 6 bases not matched to a gene; V was cut back by 3 bases and J by 1 base. CDR1 and CDR2 from the germline V gene are SGHRS and YFSETQ. CDR3 in amino acids: CASSSGTGVFQETQYF. CDR3 nucleotides: TGCGCCAGCAGCTCGGGGACAGGGGTCTTCCAAGAGACCCAGTACTTC.

The genes are TRBV28 and TRBJ1-2; TRBD1 might be the D (5 bases). Trimming took 4 bases from V and 6 from J, leaving 12 bases between them. The CDR3 has 13 residues. Germline values: CDR1 MDHEN, CDR2 SYDVKM. CDR3 loop: CASSWDGLDGYTF. As DNA, the CDR3 is TGTGCCAGCAGTTGGGACGGATTAGATGGCTACACCTTC.

The rearrangement uses TRBV28 and TRBJ1-4; no clear D. In germline, CDR1 is MDHEN, CDR2 SYDVKM. The CDR3 has 16 residues. V was shortened by 5 bases and J by 6 bases, with 19 bases between the two germline ends. The CDR3 here is CASSPPGGSPHEKLFF. The CDR3 bases are TGTGCCAGCAGTCCCCCCGGTGGGTCACCCCATGAAAAACTGTTTTTT. Variable domain in full (rest from reference TRBV28 and TRBJ1-4): DVKVTQSSRYLVKRTGEKVFLECVQDMDHENMFWYRQDPGLGLRLIYFSYDVKMKEKGDIPEGYSVSREKKERFSLILESASTNQTSMYLCASSPPGGSPHEKLFFGSGTQLSVL.

The J gene is TRBJ1-3, the V gene TRBV18; D unresolved. Trimming left V 5 bases short and J 2 bases short, with 10 bases between. CDR1 and CDR2 from the germline V gene are KGHSH and LQKENI. The CDR3 spans 14 residues. The CDR3, as DNA: TGTGCCAGCTCAGAGACTCAGCCTGGAAACACCATATATTTT. Its protein is CASSETQPGNTIYF.

In nucleotides, the CDR3 is TGTGCCAGCAGCCCTAGCTCCTACAATGAGCAGTTCTTC. This sequence encodes CASSPSSYNEQFF. This chain links TRBV7-6 with TRBJ2-1; no firm D call. V was cut by 5 bases and J by 0 bases, with 5 bases left in between. CDR3 size: 13 residues. Germline V gives CDR1 SGHVS, CDR2 FNYEAQ.

As regards this clone: The same CDR3 can be traced to other DNA sequences in this sample. The gene calls are TRBV27 and TRBJ2-1; 11 bases match TRBD2. This CDR3 has 15 residues. Germline CDR1 and CDR2: MNHEY and SMNVEV (reference sequence). The V and J ends lost 3 bases and 4 bases, in that order; junction bases with no gene match: 2. The CDR3 sequence: CASSLGLAAYNEQFF. The CDR3 coding sequence is TGTGCCAGCAGTTTGGGACTAGCGGCATACAATGAGCAGTTCTTC.

The gene calls are TRBV5-1 and TRBJ1-3; a possible D gene is TRBD1 (5 bases). V lost 0 bases, J lost 4 bases, and 11 bases lay in between. The germline gives CDR1 SGHRS, CDR2 YFSETQ. This CDR3 comprises 15 residues. CDR3 in DNA: TGCGCCAGCAGCTTGGATGGGGGACTCGGAAACACCATATATTTT. Translation: CASSLDGGLGNTIYF.

The chain combines TRBV5-1 with TRBJ2-7, with 7 nucleotides matching TRBD1. CDR3 size: 15 residues. V lost 4 bases to trimming and J lost 0 bases; unmatched junction nucleotides: 7. Germline V gives CDR1 SGHRS, CDR2 YFSETQ. CDR3 protein: CASSPEDRFSYEQYF. In nucleotides, the CDR3 is TGCGCCAGCAGCCCCGAGGACAGGTTCTCCTACGAGCAGTACTTC.

The rearrangement links TRBV6-5 to TRBJ2-3, with TRBD1 matching 9 bases. J lost 5 bases, V lost 4 bases, and 7 bases had no gene match. CDR3 length: 15 amino acids. Germline CDR1 reads MNHEY; CDR2 reads SVGAGI. This CDR3 is CASSWAGTGLDTQYF. The CDR3 nucleotides read TGTGCCAGCAGTTGGGCCGGGACAGGGTTAGATACGCAGTATTTT.

The rearrangement links TRBV5-1 to TRBJ2-1; 9 bases are a match to TRBD2. Germline loops: CDR1 SGHRS, CDR2 YFSETQ. This CDR3 is built from 16 residues. V lost 0 bases and J lost 1; bases outside the gene matches: 2. The CDR3 region is CASSLASGRSYNEQFF. DNA for the CDR3: TGCGCCAGCAGCTTGGCCAGCGGGAGGTCCTACAATGAGCAGTTCTTC.

The V and J genes are TRBV6-1 and TRBJ1-5; 9 bases are shared with TRBD1. The CDR3 is 13 residues long. J lost 8 bases, V lost 7 bases, and 6 bases had no gene match. Per germline, CDR1 MNHNS and CDR2 SASEGT. Here the CDR3 DNA reads TGTGCCAGCACCGTGGACAGGGGCAAGCCCCAGCATTTT. Amino acids: CASTVDRGKPQHF.

This chain connects TRBV10-3 to TRBJ1-2, with D possibly being TRBD1 (5 bases). This CDR3 has 11 amino acids. V was clipped by 5 bases and J by 10 bases, with 11 bases between them. Per germline, CDR1 ENHRY and CDR2 SYGVKD. In DNA, the CDR3 is TGTGCCATCAGTCAGACAGACAACTACACCTTC. Translating it yields CAISQTDNYTF.

The rearrangement joins TRBV5-1 to TRBJ2-1; 8 bases map to TRBD2. The germline CDR1 and CDR2 sequences are SGHRS and YFSETQ. V trimming: 6 bases; J trimming: 10 bases; junction bases outside the gene matches: 18. The CDR3 has 16 amino acids. In DNA, the CDR3 is TGCGCCAGCACCCCCCCAGGCGGGAGGCCAAAAGGGGAGCAGTTCTTC. Translated: CASTPPGGRPKGEQFF.

The V gene is TRBV5-1, the J gene TRBJ2-3; 11 bases match TRBD2. The germline V gene has CDR1 SGHRS and CDR2 YFSETQ. V lost 5 bases to trimming and J lost 5 bases; unmatched junction nucleotides: 10. The CDR3 is made up of 16 amino acids. Here the CDR3 DNA reads TGCGCCAGCAGATTTACTAGCGGGAGTGTTATAGATACGCAGTATTTT. Its protein is CASRFTSGSVIDTQYF.

This chain uses TRBV6-6 with TRBJ2-3; 10 positions match TRBD2. CDR1 is MNHNY and CDR2 is SVGAGI in the germline V gene (reference sequence). Losses at the gene ends were 6 bases for V and 5 bases for J; bases not matched to a gene: 2. The CDR3 consists of 13 residues. The CDR3 loop is CASRRTSGDTQYF. The CDR3 DNA reads as TGTGCCAGCAGACGGACTAGCGGAGATACGCAGTATTTT.

The genes are TRBV5-8 and TRBJ2-2, with D possibly matching TRBD1 (5 bases). V was trimmed by 4 bases and J by 5 bases, leaving 12 bases between them. The CDR3 length is 14 residues. From germline, CDR1 is SGHTS and CDR2 YDEGEE. CDR3: CASSLGPGTGELFF. The CDR3 nucleotides are TGTGCCAGCAGCCTCGGGCCAGGGACCGGGGAGCTGTTTTTT.

This clone was detected once. This chain links TRBV5-1 with TRBJ2-1; TRBD2 might be the D (6 bases). Germline V gene data show CDR1 as SGHRS and CDR2 as YFSETQ. The CDR3 is 15 amino acids. The V gene lost 0 bases and the J gene lost 4 bases, with 11 bases spanning the gap. For the CDR3, the DNA is TGCGCCAGCAGCTTGGGGGCGGGAAAGTACAATGAGCAGTTCTTC. Its protein is CASSLGAGKYNEQFF.

A note on this clone: The sample has other DNA sequences that encode this CDR3 too. This chain joins TRBV30 and TRBJ2-1, with TRBD2 as a possible D gene (5 bases). CDR1 is GTSNPN, CDR2 SVGIG, per germline (reference sequence). V lost 0 bases and J lost 10, with 7 bases in between. This CDR3 region has 11 residues. The CDR3 DNA sequence: TGTGCCTGGAGTGTAAGAGGGGAGCAGTTCTTC. Translating it yields CAWSVRGEQFF.

CDR3 DNA: TGCGCCAGCAGCTTGGCACACGCAAGCGGAACCGGGGAGCTGTTTTTT. This gives the protein CASSLAHASGTGELFF. The chain is built from TRBV5-1 and TRBJ2-2; TRBD2 is a possible D gene (5 bases). The CDR3 extends over 16 amino acids. Trimming took off 0 bases at V and 5 bases at J, with 14 bases between the two ends. Germline V CDR1 and CDR2: SGHRS, YFSETQ.

The count of this clone is one. It is likely a read error, because the conserved phenylalanine at the end of the CDR3 is missing. No DNA is shown, since the ends of the CDR3 on it are uncertain; the CDR3 is the one TCRdb lists. The rearrangement joins TRBV6-5 to TRBJ2-7; the table's D gene call, TRBD2, was not cross checked with the DNA. The CDR3 has 14 residues if both end residues are counted. The germline V gene has CDR1 MNHEY and CDR2 SVGAGI. This CDR3 reads CASSYRSLAGSPSR.